The TCR beta chain under discussion was sequenced for a study of monozygotic twins with inflammatory bowel disease (dated 2019 in TCRdb). About the full investigation: A total of 28 monozygotic twin pairs were included in the full study, comprising nine German pairs (four IBD-concordant, five IBD-discordant) and 19 IBD-discordant Danish pairs. Within discordant pairs, disease-associated traits were sought mainly by comparing IBD patients with their genetically identical healthy co-twins. Each individual had, on average, about 151 000 unique TCRalpha sequences and 181 000 unique TCRbeta sequences available for analysis. Summary of the overall study and its limitations: No single strong signal or clonotype linked to IBD turned up in the results, so the idea that one exists was not supported. Compared with healthy twins, IBD patients shared fewer clonotypes with other individuals, and the difference was most pronounced in patients with signs of disease activity. Different T cell subtypes could not be distinguished in the analysis. Differing immunosuppressive treatments among patients may have added background noise and inter-individual variability to the repertoires. IBD patients had lower TCRbeta repertoire diversity, measured by the inverse Simpson index, than their healthy co-twins. No difference in repertoire similarity was observed between concordant and discordant twins, possibly owing to limited statistical power.

An approximately 2.5 ml peripheral blood sample was drawn into PAXgene tubes per donor and stored at -80°C. Without any T cell sorting, total RNA was extracted from whole blood using the PAXgene blood miRNA kit on an automated QIAcube. Peripheral blood from monozygotic twin pairs concordant or discordant for inflammatory bowel disease was subjected to deep TCRalpha and TCRbeta repertoire profiling with unique molecular barcoding. Smoking habits were recorded for all twin pairs, and each individual was classified as a current, former or never smoker. Looking up the germline V gene yields CDR1 MNHNS and CDR2 SASEGT. Its CDR3 holds 16 amino acids, cysteine through phenylalanine. Only the protein is on record. The library relied on 5' RACE. Each TCR library was prepared from about 4,000 ng of total RNA. cDNA was synthesized with SMARTScribe reverse transcriptase in eight separate reactions per sample. During cDNA synthesis, unique molecular identifiers containing a 6-nucleotide sample barcode were introduced by template switching. Amplification of TCRalpha and TCRbeta cDNA involved two nested PCRs of approximately 16 and 10 cycles, and each PCR was followed by bead purification. Before amplification, the cDNA was both treated with uracil DNA-glycosylase and purified with the QIAquick PCR purification kit. In the second PCR, Illumina TruSeq-compatible adapters and sample-specific barcodes were added. TapeStation and Qubit were used to check library quality and concentration, and 5 ng of each library went into the pool. The pooled libraries were sequenced with 2 x 100 bp reads and custom sequencing primers on an Illumina HiSeq2500 single-index Rapid Run. The source study handled its data this way. MiGEC version 1.2.6 was used for UMI-based consensus assembly, which corrected PCR and sequencing errors. V(D)J alignment, clonotype assembly and CDR3 extraction were performed with MiXCR version 2.1.1. Normalisation of gene usage, clonotype sharing and MAIT/NKT TCR abundance was achieved by analysing the top 1000, 10 000 and 20 000 clonotypes per sample. Diversity was computed as the inverse Simpson index with the vegan R package after downsampling to 27 000 UMIs. Paired Mann-Whitney U tests were applied to discordant twin pairs, and Benjamini-Hochberg correction was used for multiple testing. TCRdb reprocessed the reads, so every CDR3 protein sequence counts as one entry and DNA is not shown. The authors' filters were not applied to this entry. This sample's records show around 450,000 distinct CDR3 sequences. Jointly, the top ten make up roughly 2.2% of the sample.

A word on this clonotype: It lacks a known antigen.

The sequence is built from TRBV6-1 and TRBJ2-7; TCRdb's D gene call, TRBD2, goes unchecked for lack of DNA. Input material: blood. This TCR was recovered from a human donor with ulcerative colitis or Crohn's disease, or a healthy co-twin of an affected twin (not recorded which). The CDR3 corresponds to CASRPPPGLISYEQYF.